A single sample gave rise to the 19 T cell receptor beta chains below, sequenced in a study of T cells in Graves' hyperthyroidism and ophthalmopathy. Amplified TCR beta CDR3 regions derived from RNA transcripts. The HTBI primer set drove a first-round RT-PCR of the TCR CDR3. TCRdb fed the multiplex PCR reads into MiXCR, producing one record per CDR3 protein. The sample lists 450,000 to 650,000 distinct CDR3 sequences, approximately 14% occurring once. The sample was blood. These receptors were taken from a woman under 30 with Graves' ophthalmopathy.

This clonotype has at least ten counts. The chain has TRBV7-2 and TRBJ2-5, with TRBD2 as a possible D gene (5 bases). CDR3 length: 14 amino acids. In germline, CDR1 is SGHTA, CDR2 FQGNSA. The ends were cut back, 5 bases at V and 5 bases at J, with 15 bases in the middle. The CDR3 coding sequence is TGTGCCAGCAGCCTAGGGAGCGCGCGGGAGACCCAGTACTTC. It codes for CASSLGSARETQYF.

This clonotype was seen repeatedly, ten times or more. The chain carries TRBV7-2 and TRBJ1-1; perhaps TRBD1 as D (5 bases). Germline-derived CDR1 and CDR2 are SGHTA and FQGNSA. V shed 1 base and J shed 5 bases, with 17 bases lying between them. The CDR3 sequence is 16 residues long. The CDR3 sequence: CASSLGAGRSWTEAFF. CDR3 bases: TGTGCCAGCAGCTTAGGTGCAGGGAGATCATGGACTGAAGCTTTCTTT.

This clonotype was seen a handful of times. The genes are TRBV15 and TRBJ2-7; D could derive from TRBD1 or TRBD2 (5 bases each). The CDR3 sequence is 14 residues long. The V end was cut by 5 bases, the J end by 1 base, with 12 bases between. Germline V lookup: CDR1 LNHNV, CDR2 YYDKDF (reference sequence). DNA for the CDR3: TGTGCCACCAGCGACCGGGACGGGTCCTACGAGCAGTACTTC. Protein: CATSDRDGSYEQYF.

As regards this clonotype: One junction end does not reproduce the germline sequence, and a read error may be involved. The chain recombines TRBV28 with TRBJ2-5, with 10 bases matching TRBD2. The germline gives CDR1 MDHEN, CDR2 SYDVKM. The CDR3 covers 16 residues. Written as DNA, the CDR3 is TGTGCCAGCAGCACCAGGTATAGCGGGAGGTCAGAGACCCAGCACTTC. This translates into CASSTRYSGRSETQHF. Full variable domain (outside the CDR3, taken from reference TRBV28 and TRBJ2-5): DVKVTQSSRYLVKRTGEKVFLECVQDMDHENMFWYRQDPGLGLRLIYFSYDVKMKEKGDIPEGYSVSREKKERFSLILESASTNQTSMYLCASSTRYSGRSETQHFGPGTRLLVL.

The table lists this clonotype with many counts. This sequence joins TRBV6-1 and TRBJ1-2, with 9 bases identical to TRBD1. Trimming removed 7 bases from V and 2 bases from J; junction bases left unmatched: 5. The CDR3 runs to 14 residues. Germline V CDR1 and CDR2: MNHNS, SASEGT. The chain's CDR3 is CASNTGTGNYGYTF. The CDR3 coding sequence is TGTGCCAGCAACACCGGGACAGGGAACTATGGCTACACCTTC.

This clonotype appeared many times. The CDR3 reads CSALTSDSSYEQYF. CDR3 coding DNA: TGCAGTGCTTTGACTAGCGACTCCTCCTACGAGCAGTACTTC. The V call is TRBV20-1, the J call TRBJ2-7, with 8 bases lining up with TRBD2. The CDR3 is 14 amino acids. J lost 0 bases, V lost 5 bases, and 6 bases had no gene match. CDR1 DFQATT and CDR2 SNEGSKA come from the germline V gene (reference sequence).

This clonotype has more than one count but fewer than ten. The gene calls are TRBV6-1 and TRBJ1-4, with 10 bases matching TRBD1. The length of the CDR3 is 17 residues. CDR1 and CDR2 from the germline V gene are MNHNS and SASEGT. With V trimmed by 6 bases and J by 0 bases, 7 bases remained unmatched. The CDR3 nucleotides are TGTGCCAGCAGGAGACAGGGGGCGCTTGCAACTAATGAAAAACTGTTTTTT. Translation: CASRRQGALATNEKLFF.

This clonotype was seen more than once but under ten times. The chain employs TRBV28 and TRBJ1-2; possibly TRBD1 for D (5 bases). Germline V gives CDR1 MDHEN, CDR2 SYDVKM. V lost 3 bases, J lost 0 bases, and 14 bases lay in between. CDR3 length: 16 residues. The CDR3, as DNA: TGTGCCAGCAGTTTCCCTCGGGACGGGACTAACTATGGCTACACCTTC. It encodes CASSFPRDGTNYGYTF.

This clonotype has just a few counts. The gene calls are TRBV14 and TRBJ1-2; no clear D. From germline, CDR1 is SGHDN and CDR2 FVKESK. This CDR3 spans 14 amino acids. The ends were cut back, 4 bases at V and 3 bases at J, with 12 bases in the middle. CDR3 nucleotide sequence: TGTGCCAGCAGCCCTCGGAGAGGGCACTATGGCTACACCTTC. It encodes CASSPRRGHYGYTF.

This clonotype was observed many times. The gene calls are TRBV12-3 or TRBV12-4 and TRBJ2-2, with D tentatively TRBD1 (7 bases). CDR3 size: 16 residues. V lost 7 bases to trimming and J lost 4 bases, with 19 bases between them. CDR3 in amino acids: CASTTVRQGGTGELFF. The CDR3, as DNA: TGTGCCAGCACGACCGTACGGCAGGGGGGCACCGGGGAGCTGTTTTTT.

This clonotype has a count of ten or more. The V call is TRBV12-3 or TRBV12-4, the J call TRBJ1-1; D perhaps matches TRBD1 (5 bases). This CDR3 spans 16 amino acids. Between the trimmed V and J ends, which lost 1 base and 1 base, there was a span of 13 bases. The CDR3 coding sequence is TGTGCCAGCAGTTTAGGGGGGACCTTCCCGAACACTGAAGCTTTCTTT. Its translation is CASSLGGTFPNTEAFF.

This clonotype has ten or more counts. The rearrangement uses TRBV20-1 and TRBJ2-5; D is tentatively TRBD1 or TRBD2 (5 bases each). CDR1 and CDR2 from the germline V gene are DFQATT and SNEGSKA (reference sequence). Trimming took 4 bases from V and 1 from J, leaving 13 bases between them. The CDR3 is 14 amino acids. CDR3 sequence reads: CSATPWGSQETQYF. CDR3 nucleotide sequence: TGCAGTGCTACGCCGTGGGGGTCCCAAGAGACCCAGTACTTC.

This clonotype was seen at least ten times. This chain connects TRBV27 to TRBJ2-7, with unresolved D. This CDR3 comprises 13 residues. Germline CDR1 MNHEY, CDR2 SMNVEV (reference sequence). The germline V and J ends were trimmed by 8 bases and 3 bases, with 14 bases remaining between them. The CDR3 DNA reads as TGTGCCAGCGTGCCTCAACCCGGCTACGAGCAGTACTTC. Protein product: CASVPQPGYEQYF.

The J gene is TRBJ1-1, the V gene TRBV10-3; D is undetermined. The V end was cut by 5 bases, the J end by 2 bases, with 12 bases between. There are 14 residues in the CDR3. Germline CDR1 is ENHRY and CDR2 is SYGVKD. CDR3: CAISIAGSNTEAFF. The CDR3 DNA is TGTGCCATCAGTATTGCGGGGTCAAACACTGAAGCTTTCTTT.

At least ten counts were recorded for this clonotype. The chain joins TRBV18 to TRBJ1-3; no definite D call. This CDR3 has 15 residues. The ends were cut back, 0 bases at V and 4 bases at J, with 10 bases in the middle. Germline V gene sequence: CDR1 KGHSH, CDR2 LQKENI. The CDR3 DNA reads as TGTGCCAGCTCACCACCGCTTCGGACGGGAAACACCATATATTTT. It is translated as CASSPPLRTGNTIYF. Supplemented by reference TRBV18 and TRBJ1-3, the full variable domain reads NAGVMQNPRHLVRRRGQEARLRCSPMKGHSHVYWYRQLPEEGLKFMVYLQKENIIDESGMPKERFSAEFPKEGPSILRIQQVVRGDSAAYFCASSPPLRTGNTIYFGEGSWLTVV.

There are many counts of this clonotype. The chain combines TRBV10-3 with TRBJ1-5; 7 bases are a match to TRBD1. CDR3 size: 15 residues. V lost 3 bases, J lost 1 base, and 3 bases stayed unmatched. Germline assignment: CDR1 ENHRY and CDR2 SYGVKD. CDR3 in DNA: TGTGCCATCAGTGAAATGGGACAGAGCAATCAGCCCCAGCATTTT. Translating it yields CAISEMGQSNQPQHF.

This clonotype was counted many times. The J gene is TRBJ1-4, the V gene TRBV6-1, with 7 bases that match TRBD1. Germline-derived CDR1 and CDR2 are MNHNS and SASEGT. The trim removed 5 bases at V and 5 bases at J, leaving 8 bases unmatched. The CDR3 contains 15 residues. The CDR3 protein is CASSRSGTANEKLFF. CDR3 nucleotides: TGTGCCAGCAGTCGCTCCGGGACAGCAAATGAAAAACTGTTTTTT.

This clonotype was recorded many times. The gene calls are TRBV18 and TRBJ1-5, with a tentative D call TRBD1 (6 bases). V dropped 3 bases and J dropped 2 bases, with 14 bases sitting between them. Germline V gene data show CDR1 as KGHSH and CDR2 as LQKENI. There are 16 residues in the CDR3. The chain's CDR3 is CASSPGGHRGNQPQHF. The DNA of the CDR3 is TGTGCCAGCTCACCTGGGGGGCACCGAGGCAATCAGCCCCAGCATTTT.

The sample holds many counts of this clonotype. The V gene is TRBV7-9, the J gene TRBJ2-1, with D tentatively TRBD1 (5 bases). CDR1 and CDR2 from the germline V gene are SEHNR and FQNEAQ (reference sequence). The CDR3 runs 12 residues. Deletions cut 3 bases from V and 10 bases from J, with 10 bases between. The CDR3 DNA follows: TGTGCCAGCAGCTTCCCAAGGGGCGAGCAGTTCTTC. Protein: CASSFPRGEQFF.